This T cell receptor (beta chain) was identified during a study of blood T cells in healthy people across ages. The second PCR ran roughly 7 to 12 cycles with a sample-barcoded 5' primer and J-beta primers. Carrying 12 random nucleotides, a template-switch adaptor labeled each individual cDNA molecule. TCRdb called the 5' RACE reads again in MiXCR, with one record for every CDR3 protein. Of around 850,000 distinct CDR3 sequences listed, 36% are singletons. CDR1 and CDR2 (germline): LGHDT, YNNKEL (reference sequence). The CDR3 sequence is 13 residues long. Trimming cost V 2 bases and J 4 bases, with 8 bases left between them. Study-wide results and limits: The study could not conclusively compare naive and antigen-experienced cells, given its unsorted PBMCs.

Details on this clonotype: Antigen specificity is unknown.

This chain uses TRBV3-1 with TRBJ2-5; D gene uncertain. The receptor comes from a man aged 18 to 35 in good health. The specimen sequenced was blood. The CDR3 loop reads CASSQILGETQYF. The CDR3 region has the DNA TGTGCCAGCAGCCAAATCCTGGGAGAGACCCAGTACTTC.